This is a list of T cell receptor beta chains from one sample in a study of blood T cells in healthy people across ages. TCRdb re-analysed the 5' RACE reads in MiXCR, keeping a single row per CDR3 protein. The sample has about 1.5 million distinct CDR3 sequences, roughly 40% seen once. Sequenced sample: blood. The receptors come from a woman under 30 in good health. Each CDR3 is given with its conserved first and last residue. D genes are given only for firm matches. The size field is filled for only some rows; it gives once, few, many or a size class.

D: NA; V: TRBV15; J: TRBJ1-2; size: NA; CDR3: CATSTEANYGYTF; DNA: TGTGCCACCAGCACGGAGGCTAACTATGGCTACACCTTC
D: TRBD1; V: TRBV28; J: TRBJ1-4; size: NA; CDR3: CASSSSKRTGFHEKLFF; DNA: TGTGCCAGCAGTAGTTCGAAACGGACAGGTTTTCATGAAAAACTGTTTTTT
D: NA; V: TRBV20-1; J: TRBJ2-7; size: NA; CDR3: CSARKGLLYEQYF; DNA: TGCAGTGCTAGAAAGGGGTTACTCTACGAGCAGTACTTC
D: NA; V: TRBV29-1; J: TRBJ1-1; size: few; CDR3: CSVHGGSYRNTEAFF; DNA: TGCAGCGTCCACGGGGGGTCCTATAGGAACACTGAAGCTTTCTTT
D: NA; V: TRBV12-3/TRBV12-4; J: TRBJ1-2; size: NA; CDR3: CASSSAGEGGYTF; DNA: TGTGCCAGCAGTTCGGCCGGGGAGGGTGGCTACACCTTC
D: TRBD2; V: TRBV20-1; J: TRBJ2-4; size: few; CDR3: CSATGTSGIPTGEQYF; DNA: TGCAGTGCCACGGGGACTAGCGGGATCCCTACCGGGGAGCAGTACTTC
D: NA; V: TRBV5-1; J: TRBJ1-1; size: NA; CDR3: CASSSGRTRMNAEAFF; DNA: TGCGCCAGCAGCTCGGGGAGAACTCGAATGAACGCTGAAGCTTTCTTT
D: NA; V: TRBV25-1; J: TRBJ2-5; size: NA; CDR3: CASSDRERGDERYF; DNA: TGTGCCAGCAGTGATAGGGAGAGGGGTGACGAGCGGTACTTC
D: NA; V: TRBV12-5; J: TRBJ1-5; size: NA; CDR3: CASGPFGEGGNQPQHF; DNA: TGTGCTAGTGGTCCTTTCGGGGAGGGGGGCAATCAGCCCCAGCATTTT
D: NA; V: TRBV20-1; J: TRBJ1-4; size: NA; CDR3: CSARFGTTNEKLFF; DNA: TGCAGTGCCAGGTTCGGTACAACTAATGAAAAACTGTTTTTT
D: TRBD1; V: TRBV20-1; J: TRBJ2-2; size: NA; CDR3: CSARTRTGVGGELFF; DNA: TGCAGTGCTCGAACCAGGACAGGGGTGGGCGGGGAGCTGTTTTTT
D: TRBD2; V: TRBV2; J: TRBJ2-7; size: NA; CDR3: CASSSFSGRPPEQYF; DNA: TGTGCCAGCAGTTCTTTTAGCGGGAGGCCTCCCGAGCAGTACTTC
D: TRBD2; V: TRBV10-3; J: TRBJ2-5; size: few; CDR3: CAISERGLAGKETQYF; DNA: TGTGCCATCAGTGAGCGGGGACTAGCGGGAAAGGAGACCCAGTACTTC
D: NA; V: TRBV4-2; J: TRBJ2-3; size: NA; CDR3: CASSQDDNTQYF; DNA: TGTGCCAGCAGCCAAGATGATAATACGCAGTATTTT
D: NA; V: TRBV11-2; J: TRBJ2-7; size: few; CDR3: CASSPQVSEQYF; DNA: TGTGCCAGCAGCCCCCAGGTGTCCGAGCAGTACTTC
D: TRBD2; V: TRBV9; J: TRBJ2-3; size: few; CDR3: CASSVERAGVRTDTQYF; DNA: TGTGCCAGCAGCGTAGAGCGAGCGGGGGTCCGCACAGATACGCAGTATTTT
D: NA; V: TRBV21-1; J: TRBJ2-1; size: NA; CDR3: CASSKANPTGSNEQFF; DNA: TGTGCCAGCAGCAAAGCAAACCCGACAGGGAGCAATGAGCAGTTCTTC
D: NA; V: TRBV6-5; J: TRBJ2-5; size: NA; CDR3: CASSDRREETQYF; DNA: TGTGCCAGCAGTGACCGGAGGGAAGAGACCCAGTACTTC
D: TRBD2; V: TRBV6-2/TRBV6-3; J: TRBJ2-1; size: NA; CDR3: CASSYQPGLAGGPNEQFF; DNA: TGTGCCAGCAGTTACCAACCGGGACTAGCGGGGGGGCCCAATGAGCAGTTCTTC
D: TRBD2; V: TRBV20-1; J: TRBJ2-3; size: few; CDR3: CSARRDYLDTQYF; DNA: TGCAGTGCTAGAAGGGACTACCTTGATACGCAGTATTTT
D: TRBD2; V: TRBV5-1; J: TRBJ2-1; size: few; CDR3: CASSYWLASGSLGDNEQFF; DNA: TGCGCCAGCAGCTACTGGCTCGCTAGCGGGAGCCTTGGGGACAATGAGCAGTTCTTC
D: NA; V: TRBV6-5; J: TRBJ2-4; size: NA; CDR3: CASSHGTSEKNIQYF; DNA: TGTGCCAGCAGTCACGGGACTTCGGAAAAAAACATTCAGTACTTC
D: TRBD2; V: TRBV20-1; J: TRBJ2-3; size: NA; CDR3: CGADTSGGAGDTQYF; DNA: TGCGGTGCTGACACTAGCGGGGGGGCAGGAGATACGCAGTATTTT
D: TRBD2; V: TRBV6-5; J: TRBJ2-5; size: few; CDR3: CASHQPGLEETQYF; DNA: TGTGCCAGCCATCAACCGGGACTAGAAGAGACCCAGTACTTC
D: NA; V: TRBV20-1; J: TRBJ1-6; size: NA; CDR3: CSACDSSYNSPLHF; DNA: TGCAGTGCTTGTGACAGCTCCTATAATTCACCCCTCCACTTT
D: NA; V: TRBV20-1; J: TRBJ1-2; size: few; CDR3: CSASVGEGVNYGYTF; DNA: TGCAGTGCTAGTGTGGGGGAGGGAGTGAACTATGGCTACACCTTC
D: NA; V: TRBV28; J: TRBJ2-5; size: NA; CDR3: CASSFRAGGAQYF; DNA: TGTGCCAGCAGTTTTAGGGCCGGAGGGGCCCAGTACTTC
D: NA; V: TRBV5-1; J: TRBJ2-1; size: few; CDR3: CASNRAGEVGNEQFF; DNA: TGCGCCAGCAACAGGGCAGGGGAGGTGGGTAATGAGCAGTTCTTC
D: NA; V: TRBV6-5; J: TRBJ2-7; size: NA; CDR3: CASSSGRSSSYEQYF; DNA: TGTGCCAGCAGCTCCGGGCGATCGAGCTCCTACGAGCAGTACTTC
D: TRBD2; V: TRBV25-1; J: TRBJ2-7; size: NA; CDR3: CANSGLGGGSGRTYEQYF; DNA: TGTGCCAACAGTGGTCTAGGGGGGGGGAGCGGGAGGACCTACGAGCAGTACTTC
D: NA; V: TRBV5-5; J: TRBJ2-1; size: NA; CDR3: CASSLGAGIGNNEQFF; DNA: TGTGCCAGCAGCTTGGGGGCAGGGATCGGTAACAATGAGCAGTTCTTC
D: TRBD1; V: TRBV29-1; J: TRBJ2-7; size: NA; CDR3: CSVLGGTGQEQYF; DNA: TGCAGCGTTTTGGGGGGGACAGGGCAAGAGCAGTACTTC
D: NA; V: TRBV20-1; J: TRBJ2-7; size: NA; CDR3: CSASGTARYEQYF; DNA: TGCAGTGCTTCCGGAACAGCCCGGTACGAGCAGTACTTC
D: TRBD1; V: TRBV20-1; J: TRBJ1-4; size: few; CDR3: CILQGGNEKLFF; DNA: TGCATTCTTCAGGGGGGCAATGAAAAACTGTTTTTT
D: TRBD2; V: TRBV4-1; J: TRBJ2-7; size: few; CDR3: CASSQDTVGGSLNEQYF; DNA: TGCGCCAGCAGCCAGGACACAGTTGGCGGGAGCCTCAACGAGCAGTACTTC
D: TRBD1; V: TRBV29-1; J: TRBJ1-2; size: few; CDR3: CSVEDWDRVYGYTF; DNA: TGCAGCGTTGAAGATTGGGACAGGGTCTATGGCTACACCTTC
D: NA; V: TRBV28; J: TRBJ2-3; size: NA; CDR3: CASSLGAGSIGTDTQYF; DNA: TGTGCCAGCAGCCTTGGGGCCGGGTCGATCGGCACAGATACGCAGTATTTT
D: NA; V: TRBV15; J: TRBJ2-5; size: few; CDR3: CATSRRGFLDQYF; DNA: TGTGCCACCAGCAGGAGGGGTTTCTTAGATCAGTACTTC
D: TRBD2; V: TRBV7-2; J: TRBJ2-6; size: NA; CDR3: CASSWRLAPSGANVLTF; DNA: TGTGCCAGCAGCTGGAGACTAGCCCCTTCTGGGGCCAACGTCCTGACTTTC
D: NA; V: TRBV20-1; J: TRBJ2-1; size: NA; CDR3: CSGRDPSYNEQFF; DNA: TGCAGTGGACGAGACCCCTCCTACAATGAGCAGTTCTTC
D: TRBD2; V: TRBV12-3/TRBV12-4; J: TRBJ2-3; size: NA; CDR3: CASSLSGRADTQYF; DNA: TGTGCCAGCAGCCTTAGCGGGAGGGCGGATACGCAGTATTTT
D: NA; V: TRBV19; J: TRBJ1-2; size: NA; CDR3: CAIQGGYGYTF; DNA: TGTGCCATACAGGGAGGCTATGGCTACACCTTC
D: NA; V: TRBV10-3; J: TRBJ1-6; size: NA; CDR3: CAISDGDNNSPLHF; DNA: TGTGCCATCAGTGACGGGGATAATAATTCACCCCTCCACTTT
D: NA; V: TRBV7-2; J: TRBJ2-5; size: few; CDR3: CASSLVGSPKETQYF; DNA: TGTGCCAGCAGCTTAGTCGGTAGTCCGAAAGAGACCCAGTACTTC
D: TRBD1; V: TRBV25-1; J: TRBJ1-2; size: many; CDR3: CASSGDSHGYTF; DNA: TGTGCCAGCAGTGGGGACAGCCATGGCTACACCTTC
D: NA; V: TRBV10-2; J: TRBJ2-1; size: few; CDR3: CASSESKRDEQFF; DNA: TGCGCCAGCAGTGAGTCCAAGCGGGATGAGCAGTTCTTC
D: NA; V: TRBV12-3/TRBV12-4; J: TRBJ1-4; size: few; CDR3: CASSFGGGGAGEKLFF; DNA: TGTGCCAGCAGTTTTGGTGGAGGAGGGGCAGGGGAAAAGCTGTTTTTT
D: NA; V: TRBV29-1; J: TRBJ1-2; size: few; CDR3: CSVEDVVLDYGYTF; DNA: TGCAGCGTTGAAGACGTGGTGCTCGACTATGGCTACACCTTC
D: TRBD2; V: TRBV5-6; J: TRBJ2-5; size: NA; CDR3: CASSLGPSGGFQETQYF; DNA: TGTGCCAGCAGCTTGGGGCCTAGCGGGGGGTTCCAAGAGACCCAGTACTTC
D: TRBD1; V: TRBV24-1; J: TRBJ2-7; size: once; CDR3: CATSDLEGQSYEQYF; DNA: TGTGCCACCAGTGATTTGGAGGGACAGTCCTACGAGCAGTACTTC
D: TRBD1; V: TRBV6-4; J: TRBJ1-1; size: NA; CDR3: CASCPSTGAPTEAFF; DNA: TGTGCCAGCTGTCCCTCGACAGGGGCTCCCACTGAAGCTTTCTTT
D: TRBD1; V: TRBV9; J: TRBJ1-1; size: NA; CDR3: CASSQDREYGNTEAFF; DNA: TGTGCCAGCAGCCAGGACAGGGAGTATGGGAACACTGAAGCTTTCTTT
D: NA; V: TRBV14; J: TRBJ2-1; size: NA; CDR3: CASSQEGSGDAQFF; DNA: TGCGCCAGCAGCCAAGAAGGGTCGGGAGATGCGCAGTTCTTC
D: NA; V: TRBV6-2/TRBV6-3; J: TRBJ2-3; size: NA; CDR3: CASSYGVFQYF; DNA: TGTGCCAGCAGTTACGGGGTGTTCCAGTATTTT
D: NA; V: TRBV13; J: TRBJ2-1; size: many; CDR3: CASTERGGPRNNEQFF; DNA: TGTGCCAGCACCGAGAGGGGCGGGCCTCGGAACAATGAGCAGTTCTTC
D: NA; V: TRBV28; J: TRBJ1-1; size: NA; CDR3: CVSSSSARAEAFF; DNA: TGTGTCAGCAGTTCCTCCGCCAGGGCTGAAGCTTTCTTT
D: NA; V: TRBV5-1; J: TRBJ2-5; size: NA; CDR3: CAGSTGQETQYF; DNA: TGCGCCGGCAGCACAGGACAAGAGACCCAGTACTTC